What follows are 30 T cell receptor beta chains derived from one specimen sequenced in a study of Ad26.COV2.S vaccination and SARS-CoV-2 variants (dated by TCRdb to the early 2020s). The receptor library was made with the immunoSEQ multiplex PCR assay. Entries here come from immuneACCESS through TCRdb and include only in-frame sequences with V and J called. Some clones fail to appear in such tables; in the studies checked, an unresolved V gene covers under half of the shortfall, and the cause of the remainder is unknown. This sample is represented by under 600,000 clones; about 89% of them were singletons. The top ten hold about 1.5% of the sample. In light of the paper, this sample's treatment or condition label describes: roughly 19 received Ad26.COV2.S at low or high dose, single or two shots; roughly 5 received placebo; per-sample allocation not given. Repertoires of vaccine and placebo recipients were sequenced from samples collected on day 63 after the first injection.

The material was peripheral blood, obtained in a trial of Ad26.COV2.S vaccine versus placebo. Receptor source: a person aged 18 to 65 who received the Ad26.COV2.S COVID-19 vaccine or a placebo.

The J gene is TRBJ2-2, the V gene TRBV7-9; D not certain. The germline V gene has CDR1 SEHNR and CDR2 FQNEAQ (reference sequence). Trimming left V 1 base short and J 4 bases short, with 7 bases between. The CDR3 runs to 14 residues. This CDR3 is CASSLGGFTGELFF. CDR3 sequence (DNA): TGTGCCAGCAGCTTAGGCGGATTCACCGGGGAGCTGTTTTTT. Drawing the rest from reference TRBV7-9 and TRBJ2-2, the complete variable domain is DTGVSQNPRHKITKRGQNVTFRCDPISEHNRLYWYRQTLGQGPEFLTYFQNEAQLEKSRLLSDRFSAERPKGSFSTLEIQRTEQGDSAMYLCASSLGGFTGELFFGEGSRLTVL.

In DNA, the CDR3 is TGTGCCAGTAGTCTGGGGACAGGAGGCGATGAGCAGTTCTTC. It translates to CASSLGTGGDEQFF. This chain connects TRBV19 to TRBJ2-1; 8 bases fit TRBD1. The CDR3 loop spans 14 amino acids. Germline CDR1 is LNHDA and CDR2 is SQIVND (reference sequence). The junction had 8 bases not matched to a gene; V was cut back by 5 bases and J by 8 bases.

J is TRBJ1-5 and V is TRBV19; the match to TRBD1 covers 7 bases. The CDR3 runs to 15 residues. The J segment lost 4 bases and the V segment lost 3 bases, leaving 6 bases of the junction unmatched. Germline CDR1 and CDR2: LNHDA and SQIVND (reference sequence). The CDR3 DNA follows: TGTGCCAGTAGTATGGGGCAGGGGGTGAATCAGCCCCAGCATTTT. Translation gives CASSMGQGVNQPQHF.

The CDR3, as DNA: TGTGCCAGTAGTCCCCGGGCTGCCCTTCCCGGGGAGCTGTTTTTT. Amino acid sequence: CASSPRAALPGELFF. The chain is built from TRBV19 and TRBJ2-2; no clear D. This CDR3 contains 15 residues. V dropped 5 bases and J dropped 6 bases, with 16 bases sitting between them. Per the germline V gene, CDR1 is LNHDA and CDR2 is SQIVND (reference sequence).

Here the CDR3 reads CASSPDPGRDQPQHF. The CDR3 DNA sequence: TGTGCCAGCAGCCCGGACCCGGGACGGGATCAGCCCCAGCATTTT. The chain has TRBV7-2 and TRBJ1-5; perhaps TRBD1 as D (5 bases). The germline V and J ends were trimmed by 5 bases and 5 bases, with 16 bases remaining between them. The CDR3 consists of 15 residues. Germline loops: CDR1 SGHTA, CDR2 FQGNSA.

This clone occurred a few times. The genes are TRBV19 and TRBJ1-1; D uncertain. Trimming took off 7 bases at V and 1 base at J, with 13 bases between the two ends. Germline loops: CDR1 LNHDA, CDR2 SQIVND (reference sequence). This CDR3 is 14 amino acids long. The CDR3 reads CASTRPEGNTEAFF. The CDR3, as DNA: TGTGCCAGTACCCGACCCGAGGGGAACACTGAAGCTTTCTTT.

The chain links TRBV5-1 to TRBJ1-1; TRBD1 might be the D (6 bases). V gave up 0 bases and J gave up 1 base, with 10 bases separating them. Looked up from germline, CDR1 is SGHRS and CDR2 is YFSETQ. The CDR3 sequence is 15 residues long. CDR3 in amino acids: CASSLGPGANTEAFF. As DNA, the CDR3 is TGCGCCAGCAGCTTGGGTCCAGGGGCGAACACTGAAGCTTTCTTT. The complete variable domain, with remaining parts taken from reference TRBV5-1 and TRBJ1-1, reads KAGVTQTPRYLIKTRGQQVTLSCSPISGHRSVSWYQQTPGQGLQFLFEYFSETQRNKGNFPGRFSGRQFSNSRSEMNVSTLELGDSALYLCASSLGPGANTEAFFGQGTRLTVV.

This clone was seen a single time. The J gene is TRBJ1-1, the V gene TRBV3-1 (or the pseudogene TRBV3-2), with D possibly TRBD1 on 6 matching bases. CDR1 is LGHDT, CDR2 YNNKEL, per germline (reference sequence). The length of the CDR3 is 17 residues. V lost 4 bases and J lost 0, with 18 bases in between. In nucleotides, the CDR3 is TGTGCCAGCAGCCGACTAACAGGGACCACGATGAACACTGAAGCTTTCTTT. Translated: CASSRLTGTTMNTEAFF.

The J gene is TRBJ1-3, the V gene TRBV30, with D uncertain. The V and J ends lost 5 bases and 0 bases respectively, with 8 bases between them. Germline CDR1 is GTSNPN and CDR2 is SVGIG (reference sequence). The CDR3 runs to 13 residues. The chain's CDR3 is CAWERVSGNTIYF. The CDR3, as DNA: TGTGCCTGGGAGAGGGTCTCTGGAAACACCATATATTTT.

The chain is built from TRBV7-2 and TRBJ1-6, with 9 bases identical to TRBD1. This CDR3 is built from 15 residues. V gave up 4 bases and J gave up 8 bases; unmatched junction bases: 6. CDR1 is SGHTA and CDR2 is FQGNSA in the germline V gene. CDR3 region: CASSSLDRGHSPLHF. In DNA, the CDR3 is TGTGCCAGCAGCTCGCTGGACAGGGGACATTCACCCCTCCACTTT.

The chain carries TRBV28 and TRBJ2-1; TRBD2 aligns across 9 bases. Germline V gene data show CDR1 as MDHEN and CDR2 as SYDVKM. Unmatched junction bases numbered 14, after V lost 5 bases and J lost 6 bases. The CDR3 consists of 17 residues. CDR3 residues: CASSDPPSGRFGNEQFF. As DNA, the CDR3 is TGTGCCAGCAGTGACCCGCCCAGCGGGAGGTTTGGCAATGAGCAGTTCTTC.

The CDR3 DNA follows: TGTGCCAGCAGCGTTTACAGGGAAAACGGTGAGCAGTTCTTC. It is translated as CASSVYRENGEQFF. The rearrangement links TRBV9 to TRBJ2-1; D perhaps matches TRBD1 (6 bases). CDR1 and CDR2 (germline): SGDLS, YYNGEE. The V gene lost 2 bases and the J gene lost 9 bases, with 15 bases spanning the gap. This CDR3 spans 14 amino acids.

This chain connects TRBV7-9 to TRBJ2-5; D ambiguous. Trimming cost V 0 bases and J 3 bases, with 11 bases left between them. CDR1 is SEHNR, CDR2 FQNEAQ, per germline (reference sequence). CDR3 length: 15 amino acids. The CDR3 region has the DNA TGTGCCAGCAGCTTAGCTCGTTCTGGTAAAGAGACCCAGTACTTC. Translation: CASSLARSGKETQYF.

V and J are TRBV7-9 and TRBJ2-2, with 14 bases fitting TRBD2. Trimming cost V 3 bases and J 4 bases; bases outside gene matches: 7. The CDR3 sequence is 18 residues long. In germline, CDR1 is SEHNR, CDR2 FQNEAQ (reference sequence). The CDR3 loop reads CASSLGTSGRSGTGELFF. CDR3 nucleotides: TGTGCCAGCAGCTTGGGGACTAGCGGGAGATCGGGCACCGGGGAGCTGTTTTTT.

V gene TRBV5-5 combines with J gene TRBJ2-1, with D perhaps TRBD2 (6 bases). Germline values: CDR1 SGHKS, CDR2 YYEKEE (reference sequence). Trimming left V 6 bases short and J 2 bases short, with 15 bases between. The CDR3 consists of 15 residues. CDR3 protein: CASTMDGGTYNEQFF. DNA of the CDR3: TGTGCCAGCACCATGGACGGAGGGACCTACAATGAGCAGTTCTTC.

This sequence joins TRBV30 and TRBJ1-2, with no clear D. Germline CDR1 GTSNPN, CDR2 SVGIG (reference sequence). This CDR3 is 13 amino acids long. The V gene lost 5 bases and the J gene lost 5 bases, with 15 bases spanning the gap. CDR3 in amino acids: CAWQTPTLYGYTF. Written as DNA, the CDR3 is TGTGCCTGGCAAACACCTACTCTTTATGGCTACACCTTC.

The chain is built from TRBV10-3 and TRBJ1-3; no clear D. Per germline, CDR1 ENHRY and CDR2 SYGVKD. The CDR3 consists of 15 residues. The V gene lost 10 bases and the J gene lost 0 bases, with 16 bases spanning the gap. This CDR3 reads CATHRPGLSGNTIYF. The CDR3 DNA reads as TGTGCCACCCATCGCCCTGGACTCTCTGGAAACACCATATATTTT.

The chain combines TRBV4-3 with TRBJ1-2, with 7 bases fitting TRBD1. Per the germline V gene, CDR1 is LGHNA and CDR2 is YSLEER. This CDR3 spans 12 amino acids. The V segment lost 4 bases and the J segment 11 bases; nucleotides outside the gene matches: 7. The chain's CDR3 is CASSRGQSGYTF. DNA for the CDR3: TGCGCCAGCAGCCGGGGACAGTCTGGTTACACCTTC.

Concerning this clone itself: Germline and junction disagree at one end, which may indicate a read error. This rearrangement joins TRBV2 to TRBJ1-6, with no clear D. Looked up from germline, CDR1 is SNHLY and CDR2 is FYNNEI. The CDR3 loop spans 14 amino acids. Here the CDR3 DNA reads TGTGCCAGCAGGGAAGGTTTGAATAATTCACCCCTCCACTTT. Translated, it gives CASREGLNNSPLHF.

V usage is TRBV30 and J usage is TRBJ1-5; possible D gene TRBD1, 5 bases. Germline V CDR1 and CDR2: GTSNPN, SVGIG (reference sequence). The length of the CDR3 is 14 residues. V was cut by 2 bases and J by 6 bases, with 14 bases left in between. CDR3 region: CAWSLGGDSQPQHF. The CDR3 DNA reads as TGTGCCTGGAGTCTTGGGGGAGATTCTCAGCCCCAGCATTTT.

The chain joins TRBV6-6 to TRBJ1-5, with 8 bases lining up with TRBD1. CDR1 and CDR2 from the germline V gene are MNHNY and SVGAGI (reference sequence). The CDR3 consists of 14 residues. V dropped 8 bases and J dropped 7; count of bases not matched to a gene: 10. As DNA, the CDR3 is TGTGCCAGCGCCCCCGGACAGGGACGGCAGCCCCAGCATTTT. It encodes CASAPGQGRQPQHF.

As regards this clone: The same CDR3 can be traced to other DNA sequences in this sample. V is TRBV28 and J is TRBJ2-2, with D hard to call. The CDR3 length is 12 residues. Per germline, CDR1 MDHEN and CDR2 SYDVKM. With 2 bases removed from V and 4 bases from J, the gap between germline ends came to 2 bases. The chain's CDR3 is CASSLSTGELFF. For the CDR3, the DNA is TGTGCCAGCAGTTTAAGCACCGGGGAGCTGTTTTTT.

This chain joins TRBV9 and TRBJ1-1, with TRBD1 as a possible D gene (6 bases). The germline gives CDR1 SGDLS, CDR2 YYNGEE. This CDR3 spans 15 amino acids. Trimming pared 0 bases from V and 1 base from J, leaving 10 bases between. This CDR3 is CASSVDVQGNTEAFF. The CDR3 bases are TGTGCCAGCAGCGTAGATGTACAGGGGAACACTGAAGCTTTCTTT.

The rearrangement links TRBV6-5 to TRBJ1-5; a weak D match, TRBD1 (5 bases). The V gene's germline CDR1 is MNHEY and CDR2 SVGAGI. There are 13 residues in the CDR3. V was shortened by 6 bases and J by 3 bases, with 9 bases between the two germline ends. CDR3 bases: TGTGCCAGCAGAACAGGTCCCAATCAGCCCCAGCATTTT. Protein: CASRTGPNQPQHF.

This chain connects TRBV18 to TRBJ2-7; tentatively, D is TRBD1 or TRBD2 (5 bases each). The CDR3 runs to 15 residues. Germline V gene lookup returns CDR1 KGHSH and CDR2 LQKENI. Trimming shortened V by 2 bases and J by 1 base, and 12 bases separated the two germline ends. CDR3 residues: CASSPGRDPSYEQYF. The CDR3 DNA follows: TGTGCCAGCTCACCAGGACGGGACCCATCCTACGAGCAGTACTTC.

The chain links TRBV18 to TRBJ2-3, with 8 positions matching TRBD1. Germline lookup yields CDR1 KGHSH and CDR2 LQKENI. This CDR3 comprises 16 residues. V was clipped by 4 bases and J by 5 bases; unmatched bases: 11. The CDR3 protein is CASSRRTGLVQDTQYF. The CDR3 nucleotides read TGTGCCAGCTCACGACGGACAGGGTTAGTGCAAGATACGCAGTATTTT.

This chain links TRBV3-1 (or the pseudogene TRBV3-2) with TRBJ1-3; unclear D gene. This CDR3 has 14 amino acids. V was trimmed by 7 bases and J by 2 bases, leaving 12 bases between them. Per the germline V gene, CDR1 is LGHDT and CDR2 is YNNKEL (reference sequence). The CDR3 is CASMSPEAGNTIYF. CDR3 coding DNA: TGTGCCAGCATGTCACCCGAAGCTGGAAACACCATATATTTT.

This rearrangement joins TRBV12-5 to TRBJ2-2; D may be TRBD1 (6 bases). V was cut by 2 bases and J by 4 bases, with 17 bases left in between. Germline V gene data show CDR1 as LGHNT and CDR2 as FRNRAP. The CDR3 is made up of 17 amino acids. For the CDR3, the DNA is TGTGCTAGTGGTTTGTCAGGGGATTTTGAGAGCACCGGGGAGCTGTTTTTT. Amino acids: CASGLSGDFESTGELFF.

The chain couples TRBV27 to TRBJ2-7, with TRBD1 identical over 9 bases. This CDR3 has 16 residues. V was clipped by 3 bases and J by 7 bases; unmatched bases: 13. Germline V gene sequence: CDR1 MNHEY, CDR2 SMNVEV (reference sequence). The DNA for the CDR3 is TGTGCCAGCAGTTTCCACGCGACAGGGGGAGTGGTAGAGCAGTACTTC. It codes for CASSFHATGGVVEQYF.

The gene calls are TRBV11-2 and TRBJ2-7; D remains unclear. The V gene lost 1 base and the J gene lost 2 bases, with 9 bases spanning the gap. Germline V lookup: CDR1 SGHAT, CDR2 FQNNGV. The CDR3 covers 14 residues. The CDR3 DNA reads TGTGCCAGCAGCTTAGTAGCCAAAACCTACGAGCAGTACTTC. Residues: CASSLVAKTYEQYF.